The 31 T cell receptor beta chains listed next were all sequenced from one sample in a study of OX40 agonist ivuxolimab in advanced cancers. Receptor libraries were prepared by the immunoSEQ multiplex PCR assay. The source is immuneACCESS, and TCRdb retained only in-frame sequences with V and J called. Part of the clones is not carried over; for the studies checked, unresolved V genes explain less than half of this, and the remainder is unexplained. This sample is represented by tens of thousands of clones; 75% to 90% of them were singletons. 10% to 13% of the sample goes to the ten largest clones. The sample in question was CD4+ or CD8+ T cells sorted from blood, obtained in a trial of the OX40 agonist ivuxolimab. These receptors were taken from an adult with an advanced solid tumor such as melanoma, head and neck, liver or kidney cancer.

V and J are TRBV11-2 and TRBJ1-6; D perhaps matches TRBD1 (5 bases). Germline CDR1 and CDR2: SGHAT and FQNNGV. Trimming pared 0 bases from V and 10 bases from J, leaving 13 bases between. CDR3 length: 15 residues. The CDR3 region has the DNA TGTGCCAGCAGCTTAGATCCCGGGGGAAGATCACCCCTCCACTTT. Its translation is CASSLDPGGRSPLHF.

This chain uses TRBV5-4 with TRBJ2-5; 10 bases map to TRBD2. The germline gives CDR1 SGHNT, CDR2 YYREEE (reference sequence). J was trimmed by 2 bases and V by 2 bases; bases with no gene match: 9. The CDR3 is made up of 17 amino acids. CDR3 protein: CASSFPRGAGGQETQYF. Written as DNA, the CDR3 is TGTGCCAGCAGCTTTCCAAGGGGAGCGGGGGGGCAAGAGACCCAGTACTTC.

This chain links TRBV5-4 with TRBJ1-1; 9 positions agree with TRBD1. This CDR3 comprises 14 residues. CDR1 is SGHNT, CDR2 YYREEE, per germline (reference sequence). V was clipped by 4 bases and J by 4 bases; unmatched bases: 5. The CDR3 DNA reads TGTGCCAGCAGCCGACAGGGGGACTTCACTGAAGCTTTCTTT. Translation gives CASSRQGDFTEAFF.

The V gene is TRBV29-1, the J gene TRBJ1-1; D is unclear. CDR1 is SQVTM and CDR2 is ANQGSEA in the germline V gene. This CDR3 has 12 residues. The V gene lost 4 bases and the J gene lost 0 bases, with 6 bases spanning the gap. CDR3 residues: CSVVSLNTEAFF. CDR3 coding DNA: TGCAGCGTTGTTTCGCTGAACACTGAAGCTTTCTTT.

The chain is built from TRBV21-1 and TRBJ1-2; TRBD1, the table's D call, was not compared with the DNA. TRBV21-1 is deemed a pseudogene. CDR3 length equals 15 residues. The CDR3 DNA follows: TGTGCCAGCAGCAAAGCAGGCAGGGGGGACTATGGCTACACCTTC. Protein product: CASSKAGRGDYGYTF.

The count of this clone is one. V gene TRBV28 combines with J gene TRBJ2-5, with D unresolved. With 7 bases removed from V and 4 bases from J, the gap between germline ends came to 19 bases. CDR3 size: 15 residues. Germline V lookup: CDR1 MDHEN, CDR2 SYDVKM. CDR3 sequence: CASNPEWGFGETQYF. The DNA of the CDR3 is TGTGCCAGCAACCCCGAGTGGGGATTCGGAGAGACCCAGTACTTC.

This chain connects TRBV27 to TRBJ2-3; TRBD1 might be the D (5 bases). V lost 4 bases to trimming and J lost 0 bases, with 11 bases between them. Germline V gene sequence: CDR1 MNHEY, CDR2 SMNVEV (reference sequence). The length of the CDR3 is 15 residues. The CDR3 loop reads CASSSPRESTDTQYF. The CDR3 DNA reads TGTGCCAGCAGTTCCCCCAGGGAAAGCACAGATACGCAGTATTTT.

This rearrangement joins TRBV19 to TRBJ1-3; the D is unclear. Germline CDR1 LNHDA, CDR2 SQIVND (reference sequence). This CDR3 spans 14 amino acids. V lost 7 bases and J 0 bases, leaving 10 bases between the germline ends. CDR3 region: CASNSAFSGNTIYF. The CDR3 DNA is TGTGCCAGTAACTCCGCCTTCTCTGGAAACACCATATATTTT.

The gene calls are TRBV6-5 and TRBJ2-1; either TRBD1 or TRBD2 may fit D (6 bases each). The CDR3 runs 16 residues. Trimming removed 4 bases from V and 4 bases from J, with 17 bases in between. The germline gives CDR1 MNHEY, CDR2 SVGAGI. In DNA form, the CDR3 reads TGTGCCAGCAGTTGGGGGGCTAGCGCCATGTACAATGAGCAGTTCTTC. Protein sequence: CASSWGASAMYNEQFF.

Worth noting for this clone: An end of the junction does not agree with germline; a read error may underlie this. This chain connects TRBV28 to TRBJ2-7; 7 positions agree with TRBD1. Germline CDR1 is MDHEN and CDR2 is SYDVKM. The CDR3 covers 12 residues. CDR3 DNA sequence: TGTGCCAGCAGTTCCCTCTACAGGGGCGTCGACTTC. It translates to CASSSLYRGVDF.

This clone was seen only once. The chain employs TRBV11-2 and TRBJ2-6; D unclear. Germline V CDR1 and CDR2: SGHAT, FQNNGV. CDR3 length equals 15 residues. V gave up 5 bases and J gave up 4 bases, with 12 bases separating them. CDR3 residues: CASSPPGYGANVLTF. The CDR3 nucleotides read TGTGCCAGCAGCCCCCCCGGTTACGGGGCCAACGTCCTGACTTTC.

This chain uses TRBV23-1 with TRBJ1-6, with D tentatively TRBD1 (6 bases). TRBV23-1 is annotated as an ORF whose role is uncertain. V was pared by 4 bases and J by 0 bases, with 22 bases between. CDR3 length: 20 residues. CDR3 nucleotides: TGCGCCAGCAGTCGCCACAGGGTGACGGTCGAGAGCTCCTATAATTCACCCCTCCACTTT. Residues: CASSRHRVTVESSYNSPLHF.

The CDR3 region has the DNA TGTGCCAGCAGACGGACACTGAATCAGCCCCAGCATTTT. Amino acids: CASRRTLNQPQHF. The rearrangement uses TRBV28 and TRBJ1-5, with D possibly being TRBD1 (5 bases). CDR1 and CDR2 (germline): MDHEN, SYDVKM. Trimming took off 6 bases at V and 4 bases at J, with 10 bases between the two ends. CDR3 length: 13 residues.

J is TRBJ2-3 and V is TRBV5-4; 15 bases map to TRBD2. Germline CDR1 is SGHNT and CDR2 is YYREEE (reference sequence). The CDR3 runs to 17 residues. Losses at the gene ends were 4 bases for V and 1 base for J; bases not matched to a gene: 4. CDR3 region: CASSNGLAGGGTDTQYF. The DNA of the CDR3 is TGTGCCAGCAGCAATGGACTAGCGGGGGGGGGCACAGATACGCAGTATTTT.

The J gene is TRBJ2-3, the V gene TRBV29-1, with D perhaps TRBD2 (5 bases). Trimming pared 3 bases from V and 5 bases from J, leaving 18 bases between. Per the germline V gene, CDR1 is SQVTM and CDR2 is ANQGSEA. The CDR3 consists of 15 residues. CDR3 sequence: CSVDPLEEVGDTQYF. CDR3 sequence (DNA): TGCAGCGTTGACCCACTGGAGGAGGTAGGAGATACGCAGTATTTT.

The chain joins TRBV9 to TRBJ2-1, with 11 bases lining up with TRBD2. The germline CDR1 and CDR2 sequences are SGDLS and YYNGEE. This CDR3 is 18 amino acids long. Germline trimming cut 3 bases from V and 3 bases from J; bases unmatched to any gene: 11. CDR3 residues: CASSGARLAGLYYNEQFF. DNA for the CDR3: TGTGCCAGCAGCGGGGCCCGACTAGCGGGGCTTTACTACAATGAGCAGTTCTTC.

The chain employs TRBV28 and TRBJ1-4; D unresolved. This CDR3 spans 15 amino acids. The germline CDR1 and CDR2 sequences are MDHEN and SYDVKM. Between the trimmed V and J ends, which lost 2 bases and 5 bases, there was a span of 12 bases. CDR3 amino acids: CASSLRAGINEKLFF. The CDR3 DNA reads as TGTGCCAGCAGTTTAAGGGCGGGGATAAATGAAAAACTGTTTTTT.

This chain connects TRBV4-2 to TRBJ1-1; 7 positions agree with TRBD1. The CDR3 is made up of 17 amino acids. Germline V gene sequence: CDR1 LGHNA, CDR2 YNFKEQ. V gave up 0 bases and J gave up 0 bases; unmatched junction bases: 7. CDR3 sequence reads: CASSQDLRGRLNTEAFF. CDR3 nucleotides: TGTGCCAGCAGCCAAGATCTAAGGGGGCGCCTGAACACTGAAGCTTTCTTT.

The CDR3 DNA reads TGTGCCAGCAGCTCCACCCGAGCCACATACACAGATACGCAGTATTTT. Its translation: CASSSTRATYTDTQYF. The rearrangement links TRBV7-9 to TRBJ2-3; no clear D. This CDR3 region has 16 residues. The V end lost 4 bases, the J end lost 2 bases, and 16 bases lay between the germline ends. CDR1 and CDR2 (germline): SEHNR, FQNEAQ (reference sequence).

J is TRBJ2-5 and V is TRBV11-3; D is unclear. Deletions cut 2 bases from V and 2 bases from J, with 6 bases between. This CDR3 comprises 13 residues. Germline CDR1 reads SGHNT; CDR2 reads YENEEA. The CDR3 sequence is CASSLRLQETQYF. The CDR3 DNA is TGTGCCAGCAGCTTAAGGTTACAAGAGACCCAGTACTTC.

The rearrangement links TRBV4-1 to TRBJ2-7, with D possibly called TRBD1 or TRBD2 (5 bases each). The CDR3 covers 17 residues. V was shortened by 0 bases and J by 3 bases, with 18 bases between the two germline ends. Germline CDR1 MGHRA, CDR2 YSYEKL. CDR3 sequence reads: CASSQDLWGTLLYEQYF. As DNA, the CDR3 is TGCGCCAGCAGCCAAGATCTGTGGGGGACCCTCCTCTACGAGCAGTACTTC.

V usage is TRBV7-2 and J usage is TRBJ1-2; the match to TRBD1 covers 7 bases. The CDR3 consists of 13 residues. Trimming removed 1 base from V and 8 bases from J; junction bases left unmatched: 4. Germline V lookup: CDR1 SGHTA, CDR2 FQGNSA. The chain's CDR3 is CASSLGRGLGYTF. CDR3 coding DNA: TGTGCCAGCAGCTTAGGGAGGGGGCTAGGCTACACCTTC.

This chain joins TRBV14 and TRBJ2-1, with a possible D match to TRBD1 (5 bases). V was clipped by 4 bases and J by 5 bases, with 15 bases between them. CDR1 is SGHDN and CDR2 is FVKESK in the germline V gene. The CDR3 length is 15 residues. The CDR3 is CASSPMGRVDNEQFF. The CDR3 DNA is TGTGCCAGCAGCCCCATGGGCAGGGTTGACAATGAGCAGTTCTTC.

The genes are TRBV18 and TRBJ2-7; tentative D call: TRBD1 (6 bases). Germline CDR1 is KGHSH and CDR2 is LQKENI. With 3 bases removed from V and 2 bases from J, the gap between germline ends came to 17 bases. The CDR3 covers 16 residues. The CDR3 DNA is TGTGCCAGCTCACCCCTGGCCGGGCCAGGGGCCTACGAGCAGTACTTC. It yields the protein CASSPLAGPGAYEQYF.

The chain carries TRBV2 and TRBJ1-1, with D tentatively TRBD1 (5 bases). The V end was cut by 2 bases, the J end by 7 bases, with 14 bases between. Germline V gene data show CDR1 as SNHLY and CDR2 as FYNNEI. The CDR3 totals 14 residues. CDR3 DNA sequence: TGTGCCAGCAGTGAAAAAACAGGCCTCGATGAAGCTTTCTTT. It codes for CASSEKTGLDEAFF.

CDR3 in amino acids: CASSQEQGPSQPQHF. The CDR3 DNA reads as TGCGCCAGCAGCCAAGAACAGGGACCCTCACAGCCCCAGCATTTT. This chain joins TRBV4-1 and TRBJ1-5; TRBD1 is a possible D gene (6 bases). Trimming cost V 0 bases and J 7 bases, with 13 bases left between them. The CDR3 has 15 residues. From germline, CDR1 is MGHRA and CDR2 YSYEKL.

The chain uses TRBV10-2 and TRBJ1-5; 8 nucleotides agree with TRBD1. The germline gives CDR1 WSHSY, CDR2 SAAADI. V was pared by 4 bases and J by 7 bases, with 12 bases of the junction left unmatched. The CDR3 loop spans 16 amino acids. CDR3 nucleotides: TGCGCCAGCAGTGTGTTGGGGCAGGGGGCGGGGCAGCCCCAGCATTTT. Translated, it gives CASSVLGQGAGQPQHF.

The sample holds one count of this clone. V gene TRBV7-6 combines with J gene TRBJ1-3; 12 bases fit TRBD1. CDR3 length: 17 residues. Germline-derived CDR1 and CDR2 are SGHVS and FNYEAQ. V was pared by 4 bases and J by 0 bases, with 4 bases of the junction left unmatched. CDR3 loop: CASSSGQGAHSGNTIYF. The CDR3 region has the DNA TGTGCCAGCAGCTCGGGACAGGGGGCCCACTCTGGAAACACCATATATTTT.

The chain is built from TRBV10-3 and TRBJ1-1, with 9 positions matching TRBD1. CDR1 and CDR2 from the germline V gene are ENHRY and SYGVKD. CDR3 length: 16 residues. The trim removed 6 bases at V and 0 bases at J, leaving 8 bases unmatched. The CDR3 sequence: CAISPGTGFLNTEAFF. CDR3 sequence (DNA): TGTGCCATCAGCCCCGGGACAGGGTTTTTGAACACTGAAGCTTTCTTT.

The CDR3 nucleotides are TGTGCCAGCAGCTTGGAAGGGCTTAGCGGGGGCTACGAGCAGTACTTC. Translating it yields CASSLEGLSGGYEQYF. The V gene is TRBV5-4, the J gene TRBJ2-7; 9 nucleotides align to TRBD2. CDR3 size: 16 residues. V lost 0 bases, J lost 3 bases, and 7 bases stayed unmatched. Germline values: CDR1 SGHNT, CDR2 YYREEE (reference sequence).

The V gene is TRBV6-6, the J gene TRBJ2-7; D not certain. The CDR3 covers 13 residues. The germline gives CDR1 MNHNY, CDR2 SVGAGI (reference sequence). The V gene lost 6 bases and the J gene lost 5 bases, with 14 bases spanning the gap. The CDR3 region has the DNA TGTGCCAGCAGCCTACGATTGGCGGACGAGCAGTACTTC. The encoded protein is CASSLRLADEQYF.